This TCR beta chain stems from a study of T cell responses to AZD1222 COVID-19 vaccine. The CDR3 is 15 amino acids. V was pared by 7 bases and J by 10 bases, with 13 bases of the junction left unmatched. Germline CDR1 reads SGHVS; CDR2 reads FQNEAQ. On this clone: The antigen is unknown.

Overall study results and limits: In the spike-specific TCR repertoire, nearly half reportedly target unmutated variant regions.

The data were produced by immunoSEQ multiplex PCR, yet TCRdb's version contains in-frame clones alone and is incomplete. The data contain more than 150,000 clones, roughly 92% of them seen just once; the ten biggest clones take up around 3.6%. The sequences come from peripheral blood, collected 28 days after the second AZD1222 dose. This TCR came from an adult who received the AZD1222 COVID-19 vaccine. The V gene is TRBV7-8, the J gene TRBJ2-1, with 10 bases aligning to TRBD2. Here the CDR3 reads CASMLAGALVREQFF. The CDR3 region has the DNA TGTGCCAGCATGCTAGCGGGAGCTCTGGTAAGGGAGCAGTTCTTC.